A single sample gave rise to the 32 T cell receptor beta chains below, sequenced in a study of blood T cell repertoires in COVID-19. Measured with immunoSEQ multiplex PCR; TCRdb has only the in-frame clones, and not every one. The sample carries 390,000 or so clones, around 87% recorded once. Sample: peripheral blood. Receptor source: a man aged 18 to 30 with active or convalescent COVID-19.

The rearrangement joins TRBV6-5 to TRBJ1-4; possibly TRBD1 for D (6 bases). The CDR3 loop spans 15 amino acids. Germline V gene sequence: CDR1 MNHEY, CDR2 SVGAGI. The germline V and J ends were trimmed by 6 bases and 0 bases, with 11 bases remaining between them. The CDR3 protein is CASRPDRSTNEKLFF. DNA of the CDR3: TGTGCCAGCAGGCCGGACAGATCAACTAATGAAAAACTGTTTTTT.

J is TRBJ2-1 and V is TRBV4-2, with TRBD1 as a possible D gene (6 bases). Germline V gene sequence: CDR1 LGHNA, CDR2 YNFKEQ. Trimming shortened V by 5 bases and J by 5 bases, and 19 bases separated the two germline ends. This CDR3 contains 16 residues. For the CDR3, the DNA is TGTGCCAGCAGCTCCCAAAGGACAGCCCTAGACAATGAGCAGTTCTTC. Its protein product is CASSSQRTALDNEQFF.

This sequence joins TRBV7-2 and TRBJ2-7, with D unresolved. Per the germline V gene, CDR1 is SGHTA and CDR2 is FQGNSA. The length of the CDR3 is 12 residues. The V gene lost 4 bases and the J gene lost 3 bases, with 7 bases spanning the gap. As DNA, the CDR3 is TGTGCCAGCAGCTCCGTATACTACGAGCAGTACTTC. This gives the protein CASSSVYYEQYF.

The J gene is TRBJ2-1, the V gene TRBV7-2, with a weak D call TRBD1 (6 bases). Germline V gene sequence: CDR1 SGHTA, CDR2 FQGNSA. Trimming shortened V by 1 base and J by 4 bases, and 11 bases separated the two germline ends. This CDR3 contains 15 residues. Here the CDR3 reads CASSLVVRGYNEQFF. The CDR3 DNA sequence: TGTGCCAGCAGCTTAGTGGTCAGGGGATACAATGAGCAGTTCTTC.

The chain is built from TRBV24-1 and TRBJ2-1, with D possibly TRBD2 on 6 matching bases. The germline V gene has CDR1 KGHDR and CDR2 SFDVKD. Deletions cut 4 bases from V and 7 bases from J, with 22 bases between. The CDR3 spans 17 residues. The CDR3 nucleotides read TGTGCCACCAGTGACCCGTTGACGGGGCGTGGGGGGAATGAGCAGTTCTTC. This encodes CATSDPLTGRGGNEQFF.

V usage is TRBV25-1 and J usage is TRBJ2-7, with TRBD1 as a possible D gene (6 bases). Trimming cost V 4 bases and J 2 bases, with 15 bases left between them. Germline V gene sequence: CDR1 MGHDK, CDR2 SYGVNS. This CDR3 is built from 15 residues. The CDR3 region has the DNA TGTGCCAGCAGTGGTTATTCGGACAGAGCCTACGAGCAGTACTTC. This translates into CASSGYSDRAYEQYF.

The rearrangement links TRBV5-6 to TRBJ1-6; D is perhaps TRBD1 (6 bases). The V gene's germline CDR1 is SGHDT and CDR2 YYEEEE. CDR3 length: 14 residues. V was trimmed by 2 bases and J by 9 bases, leaving 12 bases between them. The CDR3 here is CASSFRQAVSPLHF. The CDR3 bases are TGTGCCAGCAGCTTTCGACAGGCCGTTTCACCCCTCCACTTT.

This clone was counted a few times. The V gene is TRBV6-5, the J gene TRBJ1-4, with 9 bases fitting TRBD1. V dropped 4 bases and J dropped 8; count of bases not matched to a gene: 8. The germline V gene has CDR1 MNHEY and CDR2 SVGAGI. This CDR3 is 15 amino acids long. CDR3 protein: CASSSSGTGQEKLFF. The CDR3 DNA sequence: TGTGCCAGCAGTTCGTCCGGGACAGGGCAAGAAAAACTGTTTTTT.

A single count supports this clone. The V call is TRBV5-1, the J call TRBJ2-3; TRBD2 matches at 8 bases. V was pared by 5 bases and J by 4 bases, with 6 bases of the junction left unmatched. Looked up from germline, CDR1 is SGHRS and CDR2 is YFSETQ. This CDR3 spans 14 amino acids. CDR3 residues: CASRSSGSADTQYF. As DNA, the CDR3 is TGCGCCAGCAGGTCCAGCGGGAGTGCAGATACGCAGTATTTT. The variable domain in full, with the rest retrieved from reference TRBV5-1 and TRBJ2-3, is KAGVTQTPRYLIKTRGQQVTLSCSPISGHRSVSWYQQTPGQGLQFLFEYFSETQRNKGNFPGRFSGRQFSNSRSEMNVSTLELGDSALYLCASRSSGSADTQYFGPGTRLTVL.

The chain joins TRBV7-2 to TRBJ2-3; weak D call: TRBD2 (6 bases). Trimming cost V 2 bases and J 4 bases, with 10 bases left between them. The germline V gene encodes CDR1 SGHTA and CDR2 FQGNSA. This CDR3 is 14 amino acids long. CDR3 protein: CASSLQLASDTQYF. The DNA for the CDR3 is TGTGCCAGCAGCTTACAACTAGCTTCAGATACGCAGTATTTT.

The chain joins TRBV6-5 to TRBJ1-1, with D unclear. V lost 4 bases, J lost 4 bases, and 13 bases lay in between. The CDR3 consists of 14 residues. Per the germline V gene, CDR1 is MNHEY and CDR2 is SVGAGI. In DNA, the CDR3 is TGTGCCAGCAGTTCGGGTGCTCCGATCACTGAAGCTTTCTTT. Protein product: CASSSGAPITEAFF.

The rearrangement joins TRBV7-3 to TRBJ1-2; weak D call: TRBD1 (5 bases). The CDR3 loop spans 14 amino acids. Trimming cost V 5 bases and J 4 bases, with 14 bases left between them. Germline-derived CDR1 and CDR2 are SGHTA and FQGTGA. DNA for the CDR3: TGTGCCAGCAGCCCGTCAGGCGGGGGCTATGGCTACACCTTC. It translates to CASSPSGGGYGYTF.

This clone showed up just once. This chain joins TRBV7-2 and TRBJ1-1; no firm D call. The CDR3 totals 16 residues. The V end was cut by 1 base, the J end by 2 bases, with 14 bases between. The germline V gene encodes CDR1 SGHTA and CDR2 FQGNSA. The CDR3 coding sequence is TGTGCCAGCAGCTTAGTCGGGTCTTTCGGCAACACTGAAGCTTTCTTT. This sequence encodes CASSLVGSFGNTEAFF.

The chain recombines TRBV28 with TRBJ2-5, with D possibly being TRBD2 (5 bases). The V gene lost 8 bases and the J gene lost 5 bases, with 12 bases spanning the gap. This CDR3 comprises 12 residues. The germline CDR1 and CDR2 sequences are MDHEN and SYDVKM. This CDR3 reads CASRGSVETQYF. As DNA, the CDR3 is TGTGCCAGCCGAGGGAGTGTGGAGACCCAGTACTTC.

The V and J genes are TRBV9 and TRBJ1-1; 7 bases match TRBD1. With 3 bases clipped from V and 5 bases from J, the junction kept 7 bases outside the gene matches. Per the germline V gene, CDR1 is SGDLS and CDR2 is YYNGEE. This CDR3 contains 14 residues. The CDR3 nucleotides are TGTGCCAGCAGCGCCAGGGGGGTTGGAACTGAAGCTTTCTTT. It specifies CASSARGVGTEAFF.

The chain carries TRBV27 and TRBJ1-4; 7 nucleotides align to TRBD1. The CDR3 totals 16 residues. Losses at the gene ends were 6 bases for V and 7 bases for J; bases not matched to a gene: 14. CDR1 and CDR2 (germline): MNHEY, SMNVEV (reference sequence). CDR3 protein: CASSTIWGTDGEKLFF. In DNA, the CDR3 is TGTGCCAGCAGCACCATATGGGGGACAGACGGTGAAAAACTGTTTTTT.

This chain uses TRBV3-1 (or the pseudogene TRBV3-2) with TRBJ2-1; TRBD2 agrees at 7 bases. The length of the CDR3 is 16 residues. V shed 6 bases and J 1 base; nucleotides not matched to a gene: 9. From germline, CDR1 is LGHDT and CDR2 YNNKEL (reference sequence). The CDR3 DNA is TGTGCCAGCAGAGCCGCGGGAGAATCGTCCTACAATGAGCAGTTCTTC. Translated: CASRAAGESSYNEQFF.

Only a few counts were recorded for this clone. The rearrangement uses TRBV7-9 and TRBJ2-3; D gene unclear. Germline V CDR1 and CDR2: SEHNR, FQNEAQ (reference sequence). V was shortened by 5 bases and J by 4 bases, with 10 bases between the two germline ends. The CDR3 is 13 residues long. The CDR3 sequence is CASSPEDPDTQYF. CDR3 nucleotide sequence: TGTGCCAGCAGCCCAGAGGATCCAGATACGCAGTATTTT. Combining the CDR3 with reference TRBV7-9 and TRBJ2-3 gives the whole variable domain DTGVSQNPRHKITKRGQNVTFRCDPISEHNRLYWYRQTLGQGPEFLTYFQNEAQLEKSRLLSDRFSAERPKGSFSTLEIQRTEQGDSAMYLCASSPEDPDTQYFGPGTRLTVL.

Concerning this clone itself: The sample holds other DNA sequences that translate to the same CDR3. The chain links TRBV19 to TRBJ2-5; 8 positions agree with TRBD1. With V trimmed by 8 bases and J by 2 bases, 4 bases remained unmatched. The CDR3 loop spans 13 amino acids. Germline V gene data show CDR1 as LNHDA and CDR2 as SQIVND (reference sequence). This chain's CDR3 is CASSRDRQETQYF. Here the CDR3 DNA reads TGTGCCAGTTCCAGGGACAGGCAAGAGACCCAGTACTTC.

The chain links TRBV6-2 or TRBV6-3 to TRBJ2-7, with a tentative D call TRBD2 (6 bases). Between the trimmed V and J ends, which lost 5 bases and 4 bases, there was a span of 18 bases. Germline CDR1 is MNHEY and CDR2 is SVGEGT. CDR3 size: 15 residues. The CDR3 nucleotides are TGTGCCAGCAGTGCGGGGTTTATCGGTTTATACGAGCAGTACTTC. It codes for CASSAGFIGLYEQYF.

This clone has a handful of counts. The chain is built from TRBV4-3 and TRBJ1-2; D perhaps matches TRBD1 (5 bases). In germline, CDR1 is LGHNA, CDR2 YSLEER. The CDR3 covers 13 residues. V lost 4 bases, J lost 1 base, and 7 bases lay in between. CDR3 nucleotides: TGCGCCAGCAGCCCCGACAGTAACTATGGCTACACCTTC. Translating gives CASSPDSNYGYTF.

The rearrangement uses TRBV7-3 and TRBJ2-2; the D gene is possibly TRBD1 (6 bases). Germline loops: CDR1 SGHTA, CDR2 FQGTGA. V was shortened by 4 bases and J by 7 bases, with 19 bases between the two germline ends. This CDR3 spans 16 amino acids. CDR3 sequence: CASSSPGWGRHGELFF. The CDR3 DNA is TGTGCCAGCAGCTCACCGGGGTGGGGGCGACACGGGGAGCTGTTTTTT.

This rearrangement joins TRBV5-1 to TRBJ1-1; TRBD1 might be the D (6 bases). The CDR3 spans 15 residues. The V end was cut by 3 bases, the J end by 3 bases, with 15 bases between. Per germline, CDR1 SGHRS and CDR2 YFSETQ. The CDR3 spells CASSSTGGMYTEAFF. CDR3 DNA: TGCGCCAGCAGCTCGACAGGTGGTATGTACACTGAAGCTTTCTTT.

This chain uses TRBV7-7 with TRBJ2-2; D uncertain. Germline CDR1 reads SSHAT; CDR2 reads FNYEAQ (reference sequence). The V and J ends lost 1 base and 3 bases respectively, with 9 bases between them. This CDR3 spans 15 amino acids. This chain's CDR3 is CASSLGQMDTGELFF. Written as DNA, the CDR3 is TGTGCCAGCAGCTTAGGGCAGATGGACACCGGGGAGCTGTTTTTT.

The chain links TRBV12-3 or TRBV12-4 to TRBJ1-1; no clear D. The CDR3 is 12 residues long. V was cut by 1 base and J by 7 bases, with 7 bases left in between. The CDR3: CASSLGANEAFF. CDR3 coding DNA: TGTGCCAGCAGTTTAGGAGCAAATGAAGCTTTCTTT.

The gene calls are TRBV19 and TRBJ1-1, with D possibly TRBD1 on 5 matching bases. CDR3 size: 13 residues. Germline lookup yields CDR1 LNHDA and CDR2 SQIVND (reference sequence). V lost 6 bases to trimming and J lost 1 base, with 9 bases between them. This chain's CDR3 is CASRGLWNTEAFF. The CDR3 bases are TGTGCCAGTAGGGGGCTGTGGAACACTGAAGCTTTCTTT.

This sequence joins TRBV7-9 and TRBJ2-2; tentative D call: TRBD2 (6 bases). Germline V gene data show CDR1 as SEHNR and CDR2 as FQNEAQ (reference sequence). V lost 5 bases and J lost 5, with 18 bases in between. The CDR3 has 16 amino acids. The CDR3 loop is CASSPIGLAPTGELFF. DNA of the CDR3: TGTGCCAGCAGCCCAATCGGGCTAGCGCCAACCGGGGAGCTGTTTTTT.

This chain uses TRBV15 with TRBJ2-7, with 8 nucleotides matching TRBD2. With 8 bases clipped from V and 3 bases from J, the junction kept 12 bases outside the gene matches. Germline lookup yields CDR1 LNHNV and CDR2 YYDKDF (reference sequence). This CDR3 region has 15 residues. The CDR3 DNA follows: TGTGCCACCGCTACGGGGGGGGCTTATATCTACGAGCAGTACTTC. Its protein product is CATATGGAYIYEQYF.

The J gene is TRBJ2-7, the V gene TRBV11-3; D is perhaps TRBD2 (5 bases). CDR1 SGHNT and CDR2 YENEEA come from the germline V gene. The V end lost 1 base, the J end lost 6 bases, and 13 bases lay between the germline ends. This CDR3 has 14 amino acids. This CDR3 reads CASSLGGLPSEQYF. The CDR3 DNA follows: TGTGCCAGCAGCTTAGGTGGACTCCCAAGCGAGCAGTACTTC.

In this sample, this clone turned up once. The J gene is TRBJ2-3, the V gene TRBV7-6; 13 bases align to TRBD2. Germline loops: CDR1 SGHVS, CDR2 FNYEAQ. Losses at the gene ends were 4 bases for V and 5 bases for J; bases not matched to a gene: 6. This CDR3 region has 16 residues. The CDR3 sequence: CASSSGLAGSLDTQYF. In DNA form, the CDR3 reads TGTGCCAGCAGCTCGGGACTAGCGGGGTCATTAGATACGCAGTATTTT. Filled out from reference TRBV7-6 and TRBJ2-3, the complete variable domain reads GAGVSQSPRYKVTKRGQDVALRCDPISGHVSLYWYRQALGQGPEFLTYFNYEAQQDKSGLPNDRFSAERPEGSISTLTIQRTEQRDSAMYRCASSSGLAGSLDTQYFGPGTRLTVL.

This clone was counted between two and nine times. The chain links TRBV25-1 to TRBJ1-5, with unresolved D. Trimming took 6 bases from V and 6 from J, leaving 12 bases between them. The V gene's germline CDR1 is MGHDK and CDR2 SYGVNS. This CDR3 spans 13 amino acids. This CDR3 reads CASSRTISQPQHF. The CDR3 DNA reads TGTGCCAGCAGCAGAACAATCAGTCAGCCCCAGCATTTT.

The chain combines TRBV24-1 with TRBJ2-1; TRBD1 matches at 10 bases. V lost 5 bases, J lost 12 bases, and 9 bases stayed unmatched. Germline loops: CDR1 KGHDR, CDR2 SFDVKD. The CDR3 is 14 amino acids. Here the CDR3 reads CATSVGTGVLGQFF. The DNA for the CDR3 is TGTGCCACCAGTGTAGGGACAGGGGTTTTGGGGCAGTTCTTC.